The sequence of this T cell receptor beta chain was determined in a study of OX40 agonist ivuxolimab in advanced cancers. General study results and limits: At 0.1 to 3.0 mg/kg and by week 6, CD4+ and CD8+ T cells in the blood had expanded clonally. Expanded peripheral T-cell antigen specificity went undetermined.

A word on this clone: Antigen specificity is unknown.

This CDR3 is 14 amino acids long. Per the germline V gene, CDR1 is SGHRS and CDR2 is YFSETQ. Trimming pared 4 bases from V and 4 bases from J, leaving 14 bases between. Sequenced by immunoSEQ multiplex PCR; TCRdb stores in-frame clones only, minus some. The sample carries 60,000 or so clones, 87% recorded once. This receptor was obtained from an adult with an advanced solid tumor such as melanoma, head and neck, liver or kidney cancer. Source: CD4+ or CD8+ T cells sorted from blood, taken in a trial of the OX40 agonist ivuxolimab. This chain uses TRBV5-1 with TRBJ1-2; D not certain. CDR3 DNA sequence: TGCGCCAGCAGCCCCGGACGGGATATCTATGGCTACACCTTC. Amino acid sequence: CASSPGRDIYGYTF. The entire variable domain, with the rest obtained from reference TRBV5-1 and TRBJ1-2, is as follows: KAGVTQTPRYLIKTRGQQVTLSCSPISGHRSVSWYQQTPGQGLQFLFEYFSETQRNKGNFPGRFSGRQFSNSRSEMNVSTLELGDSALYLCASSPGRDIYGYTFGSGTRLTVV.